What follows are 21 T cell receptor beta chains derived from one specimen sequenced in a study of Graves' ophthalmopathy and Graves' hyperthyroidism. Amplifying from RNA transcripts, the study obtained TCR beta CDR3 regions. An initial RT-PCR round employing HTBI primers preceded a second-round multiplex PCR. One entry per CDR3 protein, called by TCRdb with MiXCR from the multiplex PCR reads. Counted here are over 200,000 distinct CDR3 sequences, under 30% occurring once; the ten biggest clones make up approximately 9%. Sequencing used peripheral blood. Receptors originate from a man between 45 and 60 years old with Graves' ophthalmopathy.

This clonotype has a count of ten or more. This sequence joins TRBV28 and TRBJ1-1; 7 positions agree with TRBD1. Germline CDR1 MDHEN, CDR2 SYDVKM. The CDR3 totals 18 residues. The V segment lost 3 bases and the J segment 0 bases; nucleotides outside the gene matches: 13. The CDR3 is CASSFIFPTGIMNTEAFF. The CDR3 coding sequence is TGTGCCAGCAGTTTTATTTTCCCGACAGGGATTATGAACACTGAAGCTTTCTTT.

The genes are TRBV19 and TRBJ1-3; D not resolved. The CDR3 consists of 14 residues. Trimming left V 8 bases short and J 0 bases short, with 11 bases between. Germline CDR1 is LNHDA and CDR2 is SQIVND (reference sequence). The CDR3 DNA follows: TGTGCCAGTGGTGGACGAGTCTCTGGAAACACCATATATTTT. Its translation: CASGGRVSGNTIYF.

The table lists this clonotype with many counts. The chain employs TRBV29-1 and TRBJ2-5, with 7 bases matching TRBD2. The germline V gene has CDR1 SQVTM and CDR2 ANQGSEA. The CDR3 consists of 13 residues. The V segment lost 3 bases and the J segment 3 bases; nucleotides outside the gene matches: 4. CDR3 bases: TGCAGCGTTGAGAGCGGGAACGAAGAGACCCAGTACTTC. Protein product: CSVESGNEETQYF.

This clonotype was recorded many times. The chain is built from TRBV18 and TRBJ1-1; tentatively, D is TRBD1 (6 bases). The CDR3 is 14 amino acids. The germline gives CDR1 KGHSH, CDR2 LQKENI. V was pared by 3 bases and J by 3 bases, with 11 bases between. This chain's CDR3 is CASSPQGQYTEAFF. The CDR3 nucleotides are TGTGCCAGCTCACCTCAGGGGCAATACACTGAAGCTTTCTTT.

The table lists this clonotype with many counts. V is TRBV6-5 and J is TRBJ1-2; a weak D match, TRBD1 (5 bases). Germline loops: CDR1 MNHEY, CDR2 SVGAGI. V was clipped by 2 bases and J by 5 bases, with 9 bases between them. The CDR3 length is 13 residues. This CDR3 reads CASSYRDRYGYTF. DNA of the CDR3: TGTGCCAGCAGTTACCGCGACAGATATGGCTACACCTTC.

The V call is TRBV20-1, the J call TRBJ2-2; 8 bases map to TRBD1. Germline V gene sequence: CDR1 DFQATT, CDR2 SNEGSKA (reference sequence). This CDR3 contains 15 residues. J gave up 0 bases and V 4 bases, and 4 bases lay outside the gene matches. The CDR3 loop is CSAKRQGTNTGELFF. Here the CDR3 DNA reads TGCAGTGCTAAAAGACAGGGGACGAACACCGGGGAGCTGTTTTTT.

The rearrangement joins TRBV6-2 or TRBV6-3 to TRBJ2-2; 11 bases line up with TRBD2. The CDR3 runs 17 residues. Trimming cost V 5 bases and J 4 bases; bases outside gene matches: 9. CDR1 and CDR2 (germline): MNHEY, SVGEGT. In nucleotides, the CDR3 is TGTGCCAGCAGTCCTTTAGCGGGAGGGCCGGTCACCGGGGAGCTGTTTTTT. Amino acid sequence: CASSPLAGGPVTGELFF.

This clonotype was seen at least ten times. The chain carries TRBV19 and TRBJ2-7; no clear D. Between the trimmed V and J ends, which lost 6 bases and 0 bases, there was a span of 12 bases. Germline assignment: CDR1 LNHDA and CDR2 SQIVND (reference sequence). There are 14 residues in the CDR3. Written as DNA, the CDR3 is TGTGCCAGTAGGCCCCAGTTTAGCTCCTACGAGCAGTACTTC. Amino acids: CASRPQFSSYEQYF.

This chain uses TRBV19 with TRBJ2-7; possible D gene TRBD1, 6 bases. The germline CDR1 and CDR2 sequences are LNHDA and SQIVND (reference sequence). Trimming took off 10 bases at V and 3 bases at J, with 16 bases between the two ends. The CDR3 totals 13 residues. CDR3 region: CATARSGDYEQYF. In DNA form, the CDR3 reads TGTGCCACTGCAAGATCAGGGGACTACGAGCAGTACTTC.

A few counts support this clonotype. The chain combines TRBV12-3 or TRBV12-4 with TRBJ1-1, with 8 bases matching TRBD1. J lost 3 bases, V lost 5 bases, and 5 bases had no gene match. The CDR3 totals 14 residues. In nucleotides, the CDR3 is TGTGCCAGCAGTCTGCGGACAGGGCACACTGAAGCTTTCTTT. It specifies CASSLRTGHTEAFF.

This clonotype occurred many times. The J gene is TRBJ2-5, the V gene TRBV20-1; 16 nucleotides agree with TRBD2. J gave up 5 bases and V 4 bases, and 7 bases lay outside the gene matches. The CDR3 is made up of 16 amino acids. The germline CDR1 and CDR2 sequences are DFQATT and SNEGSKA (reference sequence). CDR3 amino acids: CSATGTSGRAGETQYF. The CDR3 DNA reads TGCAGTGCTACCGGGACTAGCGGGAGGGCCGGGGAGACCCAGTACTTC.

The gene calls are TRBV6-2 or TRBV6-3 and TRBJ2-7; 9 nucleotides match TRBD2. The CDR3 covers 12 residues. Unmatched junction bases numbered 5, after V lost 8 bases and J lost 6 bases. Germline V gene sequence: CDR1 MNHEY, CDR2 SVGEGT. This CDR3 is CASEAGGLEQYF. Written as DNA, the CDR3 is TGTGCCAGCGAGGCGGGAGGGCTCGAGCAGTACTTC.

V usage is TRBV19 and J usage is TRBJ2-7, with 12 bases lining up with TRBD2. Germline trimming cut 5 bases from V and 5 bases from J; bases unmatched to any gene: 4. Germline CDR1 and CDR2: LNHDA and SQIVND (reference sequence). The CDR3 consists of 14 residues. Here the CDR3 reads CASSRTSGTHEQYF. CDR3 sequence (DNA): TGTGCCAGTAGTCGGACTAGCGGGACCCACGAGCAGTACTTC.

This clonotype has at least ten counts. The rearrangement joins TRBV24-1 to TRBJ1-1; 11 bases line up with TRBD1. Germline V gene data show CDR1 as KGHDR and CDR2 as SFDVKD. Trimming took 5 bases from V and 11 from J; bases not matched to a gene: 6. The CDR3 contains 13 residues. This CDR3 reads CATSGGTGGYAFF. The DNA for the CDR3 is TGTGCCACCAGTGGAGGGACAGGGGGATACGCTTTCTTT.

This clonotype was seen at least ten times. This rearrangement joins TRBV28 to TRBJ1-6; D is unresolved. Trimming shortened V by 5 bases and J by 12 bases, and 14 bases separated the two germline ends. The germline V gene has CDR1 MDHEN and CDR2 SYDVKM. The CDR3 runs 13 residues. The CDR3 nucleotides read TGTGCCAGCAGTACACTAGATGGACTACCCCTCCACTTT. Its translation: CASSTLDGLPLHF. The full variable domain, its missing parts supplied by reference TRBV28 and TRBJ1-6, is DVKVTQSSRYLVKRTGEKVFLECVQDMDHENMFWYRQDPGLGLRLIYFSYDVKMKEKGDIPEGYSVSREKKERFSLILESASTNQTSMYLCASSTLDGLPLHFGNGTRLTVT.

This clonotype was seen repeatedly, ten times or more. The chain has TRBV24-1 and TRBJ2-7; TRBD1 matches 11 bases. Germline lookup yields CDR1 KGHDR and CDR2 SFDVKD. V lost 9 bases and J lost 7; bases outside the gene matches: 1. This CDR3 comprises 11 residues. The CDR3 loop reads CATGQGAEQYF. The CDR3 DNA is TGTGCCACCGGACAGGGGGCGGAGCAGTACTTC.

The chain joins TRBV4-3 to TRBJ2-5; D possibly uses TRBD1 or TRBD2 (5 bases each). The V end was cut by 0 bases, the J end by 5 bases, with 13 bases between. Germline CDR1 reads LGHNA; CDR2 reads YSLEER. The CDR3 loop spans 15 amino acids. The CDR3 DNA is TGCGCCAGCAGCCAAGATTGGGCAGGGAGCGAGACCCAGTACTTC. Translated: CASSQDWAGSETQYF.

V gene TRBV12-3 or TRBV12-4 combines with J gene TRBJ1-6, with TRBD1 matching 8 bases. The junction had 7 bases not matched to a gene; V was cut back by 6 bases and J by 0 bases. CDR3 size: 17 residues. The CDR3, as DNA: TGTGCCAGCAGCTCCGGACAGGGCAGCTCCTATAATTCACCCCTCCACTTT. Protein: CASSSGQGSSYNSPLHF.

This sequence joins TRBV12-3 or TRBV12-4 and TRBJ1-1, with 8 positions matching TRBD1. V lost 1 base, J lost 1 base, and 5 bases stayed unmatched. The CDR3 has 16 residues. As DNA, the CDR3 is TGTGCCAGCAGTTTAGACATAGACAGGGGGAACACTGAAGCTTTCTTT. Amino acid sequence: CASSLDIDRGNTEAFF.

In its sample, this clonotype was seen many times. The chain carries TRBV6-2 or TRBV6-3 and TRBJ2-7, with a weak D call TRBD2 (5 bases). V lost 0 bases and J 3 bases, leaving 18 bases between the germline ends. There are 17 residues in the CDR3. The germline gives CDR1 MNHEY, CDR2 SVGEGT. The CDR3: CASSYSLAREQYYEQYF. Here the CDR3 DNA reads TGTGCCAGCAGTTACTCCTTAGCCCGGGAACAGTACTACGAGCAGTACTTC.

In this sample, this clonotype turned up many times. The chain joins TRBV20-1 to TRBJ2-5, with D possibly being TRBD1 (6 bases). Trimming shortened V by 6 bases and J by 4 bases, and 12 bases separated the two germline ends. Germline-derived CDR1 and CDR2 are DFQATT and SNEGSKA (reference sequence). This CDR3 is built from 12 residues. CDR3 sequence: CSAQQGAETQYF. The DNA of the CDR3 is TGCAGTGCCCAACAGGGTGCAGAGACCCAGTACTTC.